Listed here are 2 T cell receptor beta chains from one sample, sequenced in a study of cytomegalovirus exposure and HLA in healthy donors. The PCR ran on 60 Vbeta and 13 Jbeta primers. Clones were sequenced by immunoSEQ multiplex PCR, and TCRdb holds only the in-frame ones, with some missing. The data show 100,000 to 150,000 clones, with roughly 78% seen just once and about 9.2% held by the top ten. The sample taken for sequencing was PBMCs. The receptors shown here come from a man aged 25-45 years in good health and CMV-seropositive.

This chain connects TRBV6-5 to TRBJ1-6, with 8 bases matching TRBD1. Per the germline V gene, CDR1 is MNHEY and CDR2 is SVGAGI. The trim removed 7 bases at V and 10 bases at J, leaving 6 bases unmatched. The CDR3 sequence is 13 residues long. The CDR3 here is CASTPTGESPLHF. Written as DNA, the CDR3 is TGTGCCAGCACACCGACAGGGGAATCACCCCTCCACTTT.

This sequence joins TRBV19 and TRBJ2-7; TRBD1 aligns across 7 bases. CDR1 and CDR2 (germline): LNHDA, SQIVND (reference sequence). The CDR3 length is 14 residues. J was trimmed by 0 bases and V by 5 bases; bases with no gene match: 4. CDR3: CASSWRQGSYEQYF. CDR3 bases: TGTGCCAGTAGTTGGAGACAGGGCTCCTACGAGCAGTACTTC.